One sample yielded the 18 T cell receptor beta chains listed below, sequenced in a study of beta chain features in type 1 diabetes. The isolated RNA, all of it, was reverse transcribed, so expressed TCRB transcripts were what got sequenced. The repertoire was sequenced with immunoSEQ multiplex PCR; TCRdb's copy has only in-frame clones and lacks some. The table shows about 260,000 clones, with roughly 22% occurring only once. No antigen has been identified for these receptors. Study-wide findings and caveats: TCRB CDR3s were moderately but significantly shorter in Type 1 diabetes patients in all four CD4+ subsets.

Sequencing was performed on naive CD4+ T cells from blood. These receptors were obtained from a woman aged 40-49 years with type 1 diabetes.

This clone was seen a handful of times. J is TRBJ2-3 and V is TRBV15, with 8 bases identical to TRBD2. This CDR3 spans 13 amino acids. The V gene's germline CDR1 is LNHNV and CDR2 YYDKDF (reference sequence). The V and J ends lost 8 bases and 0 bases, in that order; junction bases with no gene match: 1. The CDR3 sequence is CATRTSSTDTQYF. The CDR3 DNA reads as TGTGCCACCCGGACTAGCAGCACAGATACGCAGTATTTT.

This clone was observed a handful of times. J is TRBJ2-1 and V is TRBV2; TRBD1 agrees at 7 bases. Unmatched junction bases numbered 15, after V lost 11 bases and J lost 5 bases. The CDR3 extends over 15 amino acids. Germline loops: CDR1 SNHLY, CDR2 FYNNEI. CDR3 region: CACRSAGTVNNEQFF. CDR3 DNA sequence: TGTGCCTGCCGGTCTGCCGGGACAGTGAACAATGAGCAGTTCTTC.

There are a few counts of this clone. The chain links TRBV4-3 to TRBJ1-1, with a tentative D call TRBD1 (6 bases). Germline CDR1 LGHNA, CDR2 YSLEER. V was trimmed by 7 bases and J by 1 base, leaving 16 bases between them. CDR3 length equals 15 residues. Written as DNA, the CDR3 is TGCGCCAGCAACCCAGGGGCGGGGGGGAACACTGAAGCTTTCTTT. Protein product: CASNPGAGGNTEAFF.

The chain couples TRBV27 to TRBJ1-4; 8 positions match TRBD1. Germline V CDR1 and CDR2: MNHEY, SMNVEV (reference sequence). The length of the CDR3 is 14 residues. V lost 7 bases to trimming and J lost 4 bases; unmatched junction nucleotides: 5. CDR3 sequence (DNA): TGTGCCAGCACCTCGGACAGGGTTAATGAAAAACTGTTTTTT. Residues: CASTSDRVNEKLFF.

The chain couples TRBV6-5 to TRBJ2-3; D is perhaps TRBD2 (6 bases). V gave up 5 bases and J gave up 1 base, with 7 bases separating them. The CDR3 is 13 residues long. In germline, CDR1 is MNHEY, CDR2 SVGAGI. CDR3 sequence reads: CASSIAGTDTQYF. As DNA, the CDR3 is TGTGCCAGCAGTATAGCGGGCACAGATACGCAGTATTTT.

The chain carries TRBV11-2 and TRBJ1-1; TRBD1 is a possible D gene (5 bases). CDR3 length: 14 residues. V was clipped by 5 bases and J by 4 bases, with 14 bases between them. In germline, CDR1 is SGHAT, CDR2 FQNNGV. The CDR3 is CASSHRDGGTEAFF. The CDR3 bases are TGTGCCAGCAGCCACCGGGACGGGGGCACTGAAGCTTTCTTT.

The gene calls are TRBV4-2 and TRBJ2-5; 14 nucleotides agree with TRBD2. V was clipped by 0 bases and J by 2 bases; unmatched bases: 5. CDR1 is LGHNA and CDR2 is YNFKEQ in the germline V gene. The CDR3 has 18 residues. In DNA form, the CDR3 reads TGTGCCAGCAGCCAAGAGGGACTAGCGGGGGTCCCACAAGAGACCCAGTACTTC. It encodes CASSQEGLAGVPQETQYF.

The chain recombines TRBV5-4 with TRBJ1-2, with no clear D. V lost 4 bases and J lost 4, with 14 bases in between. CDR3 length: 14 amino acids. Germline V CDR1 and CDR2: SGHNT, YYREEE (reference sequence). The CDR3, as DNA: TGTGCCAGCAGCCGCGGGGAAGAGTTCTATGGCTACACCTTC. The encoded protein is CASSRGEEFYGYTF.

The chain joins TRBV7-2 to TRBJ1-4; possibly TRBD1 for D (5 bases). From germline, CDR1 is SGHTA and CDR2 FQGNSA. V gave up 1 base and J gave up 13 bases, with 16 bases separating them. This CDR3 comprises 14 residues. In DNA, the CDR3 is TGTGCCAGCAGCTTAGTGGGGGGTAGGTCAGGACTGTTTTTT. Translating it yields CASSLVGGRSGLFF.

Of note for this clone: Other DNA sequences within the sample encode an identical CDR3. The gene calls are TRBV5-1 and TRBJ1-1; D is uncertain. Trimming left V 0 bases short and J 2 bases short, with 8 bases between. The CDR3 is 14 amino acids. Germline V CDR1 and CDR2: SGHRS, YFSETQ. CDR3 DNA: TGCGCCAGCAGCTTGGGGCAGTCTAACACTGAAGCTTTCTTT. Translating gives CASSLGQSNTEAFF.

The V call is TRBV5-1, the J call TRBJ1-4; maybe TRBD1 (6 bases). The germline V gene has CDR1 SGHRS and CDR2 YFSETQ. The length of the CDR3 is 12 residues. Trimming removed 5 bases at V and 8 bases at J, with 10 bases between. CDR3 sequence: CASRTGGEKLFF. For the CDR3, the DNA is TGCGCCAGCAGGACAGGTGGAGAAAAACTGTTTTTT.

The sample holds a few counts of this clone. The rearrangement links TRBV29-1 to TRBJ1-5; 9 nucleotides line up with TRBD1. CDR1 and CDR2 from the germline V gene are SQVTM and ANQGSEA. Trimming cost V 4 bases and J 2 bases; bases outside gene matches: 6. CDR3 length: 15 amino acids. The CDR3 DNA reads as TGCAGCGTTGTTACAGGGGGCGCCGGCAATCAGCCCCAGCATTTT. Its protein is CSVVTGGAGNQPQHF. Combining the CDR3 with reference TRBV29-1 and TRBJ1-5 gives the whole variable domain SAVISQKPSRDICQRGTSLTIQCQVDSQVTMMFWYRQQPGQSLTLIATANQGSEATYESGFVIDKFPISRPNLTFSTLTVSNMSPEDSSIYLCSVVTGGAGNQPQHFGDGTRLSIL.

This clone was counted between two and nine times. The chain combines TRBV4-3 with TRBJ1-2; D is ambiguous. Trimming removed 5 bases at V and 2 bases at J, with 15 bases between. CDR1 and CDR2 from the germline V gene are LGHNA and YSLEER. The CDR3 covers 15 residues. The CDR3 sequence: CASSLSGQLNYGYTF. CDR3 nucleotide sequence: TGCGCCAGCAGCTTAAGTGGGCAATTAAACTATGGCTACACCTTC.

This clone appeared a few times. The J gene is TRBJ2-2, the V gene TRBV2; D perhaps matches TRBD2 (6 bases). Trimming shortened V by 8 bases and J by 5 bases, and 15 bases separated the two germline ends. Germline assignment: CDR1 SNHLY and CDR2 FYNNEI. This CDR3 comprises 14 residues. CDR3 sequence reads: CASGAVAETGELFF. The CDR3, as DNA: TGTGCCAGCGGGGCGGTAGCGGAGACCGGGGAGCTGTTTTTT. Full variable domain (rest looked up from reference TRBV2 and TRBJ2-2): EPEVTQTPSHQVTQMGQEVILRCVPISNHLYFYWYRQILGQKVEFLVSFYNNEISEKSEIFDDQFSVERPDGSNFTLKIRSTKLEDSAMYFCASGAVAETGELFFGEGSRLTVL.

This clone was observed a few times. The V and J genes are TRBV2 and TRBJ2-1; the match to TRBD2 covers 8 bases. Germline CDR1 SNHLY, CDR2 FYNNEI. The CDR3 covers 14 residues. V gave up 4 bases and J gave up 5 bases; unmatched junction bases: 4. CDR3 DNA sequence: TGTGCCAGCAGTGGGTCGGGAGGGCACAATGAGCAGTTCTTC. Translated, it gives CASSGSGGHNEQFF. The full variable domain, its missing parts supplied by reference TRBV2 and TRBJ2-1, is EPEVTQTPSHQVTQMGQEVILRCVPISNHLYFYWYRQILGQKVEFLVSFYNNEISEKSEIFDDQFSVERPDGSNFTLKIRSTKLEDSAMYFCASSGSGGHNEQFFGPGTRLTVL.

This clone was picked up a small number of times. The V and J genes are TRBV29-1 and TRBJ2-7; 8 nucleotides match TRBD2. CDR1 is SQVTM, CDR2 ANQGSEA, per germline. There are 12 residues in the CDR3. CDR3 bases: TGCAGTGGAGGAGCGGGGGAGTACGAGCAGTACTTC. Its protein is CSGGAGEYEQYF.

The chain couples TRBV7-2 to TRBJ1-2; no definite D call. The CDR3 loop spans 11 amino acids. Germline assignment: CDR1 SGHTA and CDR2 FQGNSA. V gave up 3 bases and J gave up 4 bases, with 3 bases separating them. CDR3 sequence: CASSLAYGYTF. As DNA, the CDR3 is TGTGCCAGCAGCTTGGCCTATGGCTACACCTTC.

This clone was counted between two and nine times. The CDR3 sequence: CASSPGQAADTQYF. In DNA form, the CDR3 reads TGTGCCAGCAGCCCGGGACAAGCGGCAGATACGCAGTATTTT. The V gene is TRBV7-3, the J gene TRBJ2-3, with a tentative D call TRBD1 (6 bases). The length of the CDR3 is 14 residues. CDR1 and CDR2 from the germline V gene are SGHTA and FQGTGA. Trimming shortened V by 5 bases and J by 4 bases, and 13 bases separated the two germline ends.